The clone carrying this T cell receptor (beta chain) was observed a single time. Its antigen is unknown. This sample stems from a study of cytotoxic CD8 clonotypes in ibrutinib-treated CLL. Turning to the study itself: Of a cohort that held some 12 relapsed/refractory and around 16 treatment-naive patients, approximately 18 were IGHV unmutated.

The assay was immunoSEQ multiplex PCR, and TCRdb's table has in-frame clones only and misses some. The sample has roughly 30,000 clones, 60% to 85% seen once. Genomic DNA in a quantity of about 2.1 micrograms was derived from cryopreserved PBMCs for TCR beta libraries. Trimming cost V 6 bases and J 3 bases, with 9 bases left between them. This CDR3 has 12 residues. Germline V lookup: CDR1 SNHLY, CDR2 FYNNEI. Broader study findings: Under treatment, the uncommon public clonotypes either contracted or remained stable.

The sequencing used PBMCs, collected after 36 months of ibrutinib treatment. The chain has TRBV2 and TRBJ2-7; D ambiguous. This receptor was obtained from a human donor with chronic lymphocytic leukemia. The CDR3 sequence is CASRAISYEQYF. For the CDR3, the DNA is TGTGCCAGCAGGGCGATTAGCTACGAGCAGTACTTC.